This T cell receptor beta chain was sequenced during a study of shared clonotypes between healthy human individuals. Study-level background: Per-donor plates numbered three CD4 naive, three CD4 memory, two CD8 naive and one CD8 memory.

This CDR3 contains 15 residues. V was trimmed by 2 bases and J by 0 bases, leaving 11 bases between them. In germline, CDR1 is MNHEY, CDR2 SVGAGI. Deep-level running was used for the assay. Using 200 ng DNA, some 30,000 T cell genomes, the sorted-subset replicate PCRs were run. Using immunoSEQ multiplex PCR, the repertoire was profiled, and TCRdb retains in-frame clones only, with some absent. Of approximately 2.5 million clones in the sample, approximately 90% were seen once. The sequenced material came from naive CD4+ T cells sorted from blood. As for subset: CD45RA+ positively selected. This chain uses TRBV6-5 with TRBJ2-7, with unresolved D. The receptor was derived from a man aged 18 to 35 in good health. The CDR3 nucleotides are TGTGCCAGCAGTTACAGATCGCCGGGCTCCTACGAGCAGTACTTC. It yields the protein CASSYRSPGSYEQYF.